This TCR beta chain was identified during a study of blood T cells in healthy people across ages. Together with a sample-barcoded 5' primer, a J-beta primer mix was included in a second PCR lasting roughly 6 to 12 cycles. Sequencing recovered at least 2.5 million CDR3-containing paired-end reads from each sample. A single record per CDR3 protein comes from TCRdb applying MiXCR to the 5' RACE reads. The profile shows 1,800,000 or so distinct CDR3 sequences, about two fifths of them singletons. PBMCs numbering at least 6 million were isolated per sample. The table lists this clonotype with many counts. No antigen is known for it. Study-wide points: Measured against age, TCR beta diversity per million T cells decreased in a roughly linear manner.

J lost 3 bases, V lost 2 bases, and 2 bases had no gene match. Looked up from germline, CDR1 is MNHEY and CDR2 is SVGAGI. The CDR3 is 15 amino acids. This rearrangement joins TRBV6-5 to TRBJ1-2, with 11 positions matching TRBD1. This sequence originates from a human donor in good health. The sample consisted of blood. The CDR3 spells CASSYGTGGDYGYTF. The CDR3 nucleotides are TGTGCCAGCAGTTACGGGACAGGGGGAGACTATGGCTACACCTTC.